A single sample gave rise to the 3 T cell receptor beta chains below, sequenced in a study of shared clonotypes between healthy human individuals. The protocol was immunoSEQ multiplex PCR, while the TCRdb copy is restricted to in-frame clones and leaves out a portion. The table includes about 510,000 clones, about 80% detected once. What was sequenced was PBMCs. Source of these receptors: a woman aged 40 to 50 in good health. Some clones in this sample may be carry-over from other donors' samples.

The CDR3 here is CAIMASFSYNEQFF. The CDR3 DNA reads as TGTGCCATCATGGCCAGCTTCTCCTACAATGAGCAGTTCTTC. The genes are TRBV10-3 and TRBJ2-1; no definite D call. Trimming stripped 7 bases from V and 0 bases from J, with 10 bases between. This CDR3 is built from 14 residues. From germline, CDR1 is ENHRY and CDR2 SYGVKD.

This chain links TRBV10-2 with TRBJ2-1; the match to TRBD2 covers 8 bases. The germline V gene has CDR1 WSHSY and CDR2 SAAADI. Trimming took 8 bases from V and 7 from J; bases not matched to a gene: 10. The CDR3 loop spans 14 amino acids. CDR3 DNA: TGCGCCAGCGTGGGGGGAGCGGGAGTAAATGAGCAGTTCTTC. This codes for CASVGGAGVNEQFF.

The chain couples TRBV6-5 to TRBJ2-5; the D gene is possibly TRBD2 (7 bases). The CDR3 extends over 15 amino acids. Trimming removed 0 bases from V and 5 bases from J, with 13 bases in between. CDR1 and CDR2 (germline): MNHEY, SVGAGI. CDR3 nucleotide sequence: TGTGCCAGCAGTTACTCCGGGGGGCAAGGGGAGACCCAGTACTTC. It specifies CASSYSGGQGETQYF.